Following are 9 T cell receptor beta chains from one sample sequenced in a study of quantifying T cell responses using KT2 cells. Across the whole study: TCR alpha and beta constant-region primers primed reverse transcription of RNA.

An oligo carrying a UMI was ligated to the cDNA 3' end. First-round PCR used three to four cycles and beta primers RC1.1 and RC1.2 covering TRBC1 and TRBC2. MiXCR was run by TCRdb on the UMI-ligation and nested PCR reads, yielding one entry per CDR3 protein. The repertoire holds some 43,000 distinct CDR3 sequences, with around 15% as singletons. Sample: PBMCs spiked with cells of the T cell clone KT2. These receptors were collected from a human donor.

This clonotype was seen a handful of times. The chain carries TRBV15 and TRBJ2-2; 7 nucleotides align to TRBD1. The V gene end was trimmed by 9 bases and the J gene end by 5 bases; junction bases not matched to a gene: 6. CDR1 and CDR2 (germline): LNHNV, YYDKDF (reference sequence). The CDR3 sequence is 13 residues long. In DNA, the CDR3 is TGTGCCACAGGGGGCAGGAGAACCGGGGAGCTGTTTTTT. Its protein is CATGGRRTGELFF.

This clonotype was recorded a few times. This rearrangement joins TRBV12-3 or TRBV12-4 to TRBJ2-3, with a possible D match to TRBD1 (5 bases). The CDR3 is 16 residues long. The V gene lost 3 bases and the J gene lost 2 bases, with 15 bases spanning the gap. The CDR3 loop reads CASSFRWGTNTDTQYF. In nucleotides, the CDR3 is TGTGCCAGCAGTTTTAGGTGGGGCACGAACACAGATACGCAGTATTTT.

V usage is TRBV14 and J usage is TRBJ2-7; 9 bases line up with TRBD1. Losses at the gene ends were 4 bases for V and 7 bases for J; bases not matched to a gene: 14. This CDR3 spans 16 amino acids. Germline values: CDR1 SGHDN, CDR2 FVKESK. The CDR3 nucleotides read TGTGCCAGCAGCCGACGACCGGGACAGGGAGGCTTTGAGCAGTACTTC. Its translation: CASSRRPGQGGFEQYF. Variable domain in full (rest from reference TRBV14 and TRBJ2-7): EAGVTQFPSHSVIEKGQTVTLRCDPISGHDNLYWYRRVMGKEIKFLLHFVKESKQDESGMPNNRFLAERTGGTYSTLKVQPAELEDSGVYFCASSRRPGQGGFEQYFGPGTRLTVT.

This clonotype was found a few times. J is TRBJ1-2 and V is TRBV6-5; no firm D call. Germline-derived CDR1 and CDR2 are MNHEY and SVGAGI. The V end was cut by 8 bases, the J end by 2 bases, with 18 bases between. The CDR3 is made up of 15 amino acids. In DNA, the CDR3 is TGTGCCAGCCACCCAAGGACGAATTTAAACTATGGCTACACCTTC. This encodes CASHPRTNLNYGYTF.

This clonotype was detected many times. This chain uses TRBV7-3 with TRBJ1-1; unclear D gene. This CDR3 contains 13 residues. CDR1 SGHTA and CDR2 FQGTGA come from the germline V gene. Trimming cost V 0 bases and J 11 bases, with 13 bases left between them. The CDR3 DNA is TGTGCCAGCAGCTTAACTTCTACGACGGCCGCTTTCTTT. This codes for CASSLTSTTAAFF.

This rearrangement joins TRBV12-3 or TRBV12-4 to TRBJ1-1; no clear D. Trimming shortened V by 5 bases and J by 5 bases, and 12 bases separated the two germline ends. The CDR3 runs to 13 residues. The CDR3 DNA sequence: TGTGCCAGCAGTCTGATGGAGTATACTGAAGCTTTCTTT. Amino acids: CASSLMEYTEAFF.

This clonotype was found a few times. The gene calls are TRBV6-5 and TRBJ1-6; TRBD1 aligns across 7 bases. The CDR3 extends over 14 amino acids. Germline trimming cut 5 bases from V and 5 bases from J; bases unmatched to any gene: 3. Germline-derived CDR1 and CDR2 are MNHEY and SVGAGI. Here the CDR3 DNA reads TGTGCCAGCAGTCCCGGACAGGATAATTCACCCCTCCACTTT. This encodes CASSPGQDNSPLHF.

This clonotype was counted a few times. This chain's CDR3 is CASSLPGPIYEQYF. CDR3 nucleotide sequence: TGTGCCAGCAGCTTGCCTGGGCCTATCTACGAGCAGTACTTC. This chain connects TRBV5-6 to TRBJ2-7; D is undetermined. V was cut by 1 base and J by 3 bases, with 11 bases left in between. This CDR3 spans 14 amino acids. Germline V gives CDR1 SGHDT, CDR2 YYEEEE. The variable domain in full, with the rest retrieved from reference TRBV5-6 and TRBJ2-7, is DAGVTQSPTHLIKTRGQQVTLRCSPKSGHDTVSWYQQALGQGPQFIFQYYEEEERQRGNFPDRFSGHQFPNYSSELNVNALLLGDSALYLCASSLPGPIYEQYFGPGTRLTVT.

Turning to this clonotype: An end of the junction differs from the germline gene, which may be a read error. The rearrangement uses TRBV4-2 and TRBJ2-1; D is perhaps TRBD2 (6 bases). This CDR3 region has 12 residues. Germline V gene data show CDR1 as LGHNA and CDR2 as YNFKEQ. CDR3 nucleotide sequence: TGTGCCAGCGGCCATGGACGGGGGGAGCAGTTCTTC. Translated, it gives CASGHGRGEQFF.